These T cell receptor beta chains were read from a single sample in a study of shared T cell receptors in the human thymus. Clones were read by immunoSEQ multiplex PCR, and TCRdb kept only the in-frame ones, dropping some. The sample yields 600,000 to 900,000 clones, roughly 85% seen once. These data are also associated with another study on human thymus T cells.

Specimen: thymocytes. The origin of the receptors is a girl under three years old with a congenital heart defect. Each CDR3 is given without its conserved first and last residue.

V gene,CDR3 protein
TRBV18,ASSPPEGASGNTIY
TRBV9,ASSPFTNRGNGNTIY
TRBV12-5,ASGPPTGMNTEAF
TRBV4-3,ASSQDPHSGYGYT
TRBV23-1,ASRVRDTTYEQY
TRBV4-1,ASSRGHKGPTNEKLF
TRBV2,ASSEDRGFTEAF
TRBV6-5,ASSYADRGYEQY
TRBV5-1,ASSFGQGAPNTEAF
TRBV10-3,AIGRGPTDTQY
TRBV4-3,ASSQPGGNENTEAF
TRBV29-1,SVEVGQGDGYT
TRBV6-1,ASITAYEQY
TRBV11-2,ASSLVNREHYGYT
TRBV6-1,ASSDAGGQGTGELF
TRBV4-1,ASSQDRYGQATPGYT
TRBV5-4,ASSLDPGVYNEQF
TRBV27,ASSWHSTHQPQH
TRBV19,ASSSRGEKRLPQH
TRBV7-2,ASSLLGDRGYTIY
TRBV6-5,ASRRTDSSGNTIY
TRBV5-6,ASSLKTSGVEQY
TRBV5-6,ASSPRDRKVEATEAF
TRBV9,ASSRTFGGTYTDTQY
TRBV4-1,ASSQGRGEQY
TRBV15,ATSVLGGRVNEQF
TRBV6-6,ASSGVTRGDEQY
TRBV4-2,ASSQGDSRSRDNEQF
TRBV7-8,ASSLAWGATGQALHGELF
TRBV29-1,SVLNTEAF
TRBV4-3,ASSPGQDYEQY
TRBV5-1,ASSLYAVETQY
TRBV28,ASWGTGSYT
TRBV2,ASSEWTTASGGLQY
TRBV13,ASTVQGARSSYNSPLH
TRBV7-6,ASSYKEEEGTDIFRSYNEQF
TRBV12-5,ASGSGQDNSPLH
TRBV12-5,ASGLVRSADGTNYGYT
TRBV11-2,ASSLGWGGETQY
TRBV5-1,ASSQEGLSEQF
TRBV27,ASSLCPWGGYEQY
TRBV11-2,ASSLRDREVVIGYSPLH
TRBV28,ASRIWRGGGEQF
TRBV2,ASSAGGRGQDTQY
TRBV25-1,ASGTGGSYEQY
TRBV6-5,ASSQRGGECGYT
TRBV4-2,ASSSRIYTYNEQF
TRBV27,ASRLRRGQGWRGPSTDTQY
TRBV19,ASSIGFRGYT
TRBV7-2,ASSLRTPGNYYGYT
TRBV6-5,ASKIDRGRFYGYT
TRBV5-1,ASSLGDRALNEQF
TRBV9,ASSEGGGYGYT
TRBV6-4,ASSDSASGGGNEQF
TRBV7-9,ASSFRDSNEKLF
TRBV7-2,ASSLPTDRDGYT
TRBV9,ASSEGLAGLEEQF
TRBV14,ASSPRPGPKPVNTEAF
TRBV30,AWRNRAYNSPLH